Included here is one T cell receptor beta chain sequence, with context. The data derive from a study of patients and donors after allogeneic stem cell transplantation. The CDR3 has 16 residues. Germline loops: CDR1 SEHNR, CDR2 FQNEAQ (reference sequence). V lost 5 bases, J lost 6 bases, and 14 bases stayed unmatched. TCRdb re-called the RT-PCR reads with MiXCR, one entry per CDR3 protein. The table includes under 200,000 distinct CDR3 sequences, 30% detected once. The V call is TRBV7-9, the J call TRBJ2-7, with TRBD1 matching 9 bases. The sequencing input was blood, either unsorted or a sorted T cell fraction (not recorded which). This clonotype was sampled from a human donor who was either an allogeneic HSCT recipient or a stem cell or donor lymphocyte infusion donor (not recorded which). It is not recorded whose cells these are; they may come from a transplant donor. CDR3 residues: CASSHRLGQGLSEQYF. In DNA, the CDR3 is TGTGCCAGCAGCCATCGATTGGGACAGGGACTGAGCGAGCAGTACTTC.